The present TCR beta chain was sequenced within a study of cytomegalovirus exposure and HLA in healthy donors. This CDR3 has 12 residues. The V end was cut by 8 bases, the J end by 6 bases, with 11 bases between. Per the germline V gene, CDR1 is SNHLY and CDR2 is FYNNEI. Details on this clone: What it recognizes is unknown.

Whereas donors were nominally healthy upon sampling, unrecorded immune exposures were probable. 13 Jbeta primers and 60 Vbeta primers were used for the PCR. Using immunoSEQ multiplex PCR, the repertoire was profiled, and TCRdb retains in-frame clones only, with some absent. The top ten hold over 6% of the sample, which has 150,000 to 170,000 clones, roughly three quarters seen once. Whole-study results and caveats: Analyses of presence/absence relied on an assumption of roughly uniform sequencing depth across donors. The later analysis indicated that the majority of CMV-associated TCR beta chains appeared HLA-restricted. In vitro data verified three CMV-associated chains as specific for CMV antigens.

This receptor was taken from a man under 40 in good health and CMV-seropositive. V is TRBV2 and J is TRBJ1-5; D ambiguous. Sequenced material: PBMCs. The CDR3 nucleotides are TGTGCCAGCCGGGGTAGTTCTCAGCCCCAGCATTTT. Translated, it gives CASRGSSQPQHF.